This entry describes one T cell receptor (beta chain). The sample comes from a study of CD8 T cells in Susac syndrome. Random hexamers were used to reverse transcribe about 0.5 to 1 ug of RNA. The immunoSEQ assay covered 54 Vbeta and 13 Jbeta segments for CDR3. TCRdb analysed the immunoSEQ multiplex PCR reads with MiXCR anew, one entry per CDR3 protein. The sample lists roughly 200,000 distinct CDR3 sequences; 95% were seen once. The CDR3 is made up of 16 amino acids. Trimming removed 1 base from V and 6 bases from J, with 19 bases in between. CDR1 is GTSNPN and CDR2 is SVGIG in the germline V gene (reference sequence).

V is TRBV30 and J is TRBJ2-1; either TRBD1 or TRBD2 may fit D (7 bases each). This clonotype originated in a human donor with multiple sclerosis. Sequencing was carried out using CD4+ T cells from PBMCs. This chain's CDR3 is CAWSAKGGGGRNEQFF. For the CDR3, the DNA is TGTGCCTGGAGTGCCAAGGGGGGAGGGGGCCGCAATGAGCAGTTCTTC.